This TCR beta chain was identified in a study of blood T cell repertoires in COVID-19 (dated by TCRdb to between 2020 and 2021). Looking at the study overall: Collaborator samples came from the United States, Italy and Spain and covered acute and convalescent phases of COVID-19. Where HLA class I and class II types were available, the types were taken from metadata supplied by the sample provider, not from assay-based typing. The material from the prospective study consisted of cDNA or gDNA derived from T cells, B-cell-depleted T cells, or PBMCs. The repertoires were released in a freely available public database meant as a resource for research on the immune response to SARS-CoV-2. Nearly every sample came with metadata listing a de-identified subject ID, COVID-19 status, age in years and sex. Subjects who had been exposed to COVID-19, were actively infected with it, or had recovered from it provided the deeply sampled blood TCRbeta repertoires that made up the dataset. Samples were obtained from the ongoing ImmuneRACE study (first 160 participants) and from over 1,000 subjects provided by 6 global collaborators. The study at large found these results: The quantity of clinical and demographic metadata differed by source and by participant and was supplied without curation.

Each collaborating institution followed its own protocols to collect whole blood in K2EDTA tubes. For TCRbeta analysis, collaborators shipped samples as frozen whole blood, isolated PBMCs, or DNA extracted from either of those sample types. On this clone itself: It lacks a known antigen. Base qualities were left out, and no much larger clone turns up one base away.

The immunoSEQ Assay, a bias-controlled multiplex PCR, was used to amplify TCRbeta CDR3 regions from genomic DNA. Processing in the source paper ran as follows. The number of nucleated cells in each sample was estimated by amplification of reference gene primers within the assay. Sequence reads were collapsed and filtered to measure the absolute abundance of every unique TCRbeta CDR3 rearrangement. For each sample, productive Simpson clonality was calculated by taking the square root of Simpson's diversity index across productive rearrangements. TCRdb holds this immuneACCESS table with in-frame rearrangements only. Some clones are missing; in checked studies, unresolved V genes explain under half, and the rest has no known cause. V, J and clone size were drawn from that table, and D and trimming were deduced from the DNA. Counted in this sample were 45,000 to 60,000 clones; just over 85% of them appeared once. The ten largest clones capture approximately 12% of the sample.

V and J are trimmed by 8 bases and 9 bases, and the gene matches miss 7 bases of the junction. CDR1 LGHNT and CDR2 FRNRAP were looked up in the germline V gene. The CDR3 holds 12 amino acids from the cysteine to the phenylalanine. The DNA shown is the 36-base CDR3, in frame from base 1. The sequence is built from TRBV12-5 and TRBJ2-1; 7 central bases correspond to TRBD1. Sequencing input: peripheral blood. The sequence derives from a man aged 65-85 years with active COVID-19. The DNA sequence is TGTGCTAGTCCCCAGGGGGAAGGTGAGCAGTTCTTC. Translated, this gives CASPQGEGEQFF.